What follows are 5 T cell receptor beta chains derived from one specimen sequenced in a study of blood T cell repertoires in COVID-19. Profiled with immunoSEQ multiplex PCR; TCRdb holds only in-frame clones, not every one. The sample holds some 180,000 clones, around four fifths seen once. Sequenced input: peripheral blood. The receptors shown here come from a woman of 80 years or more with COVID-19, enrolled during active disease.

CDR3 nucleotides: TGTGCCAGCAGTTGGACTAGCGGGGGACAAGAGACCCAGTACTTC. It encodes CASSWTSGGQETQYF. The J gene is TRBJ2-5, the V gene TRBV2, with 13 bases matching TRBD2. After removal of 5 bases from V and 2 bases from J, the junction contained 2 bases not matched to a gene. This CDR3 contains 15 residues. From germline, CDR1 is SNHLY and CDR2 FYNNEI.

The chain couples TRBV5-4 to TRBJ2-5; TRBD2 agrees at 14 bases. With 2 bases clipped from V and 1 base from J, the junction kept 1 base outside the gene matches. The CDR3 totals 16 residues. The germline V gene encodes CDR1 SGHNT and CDR2 YYREEE (reference sequence). The CDR3 loop reads CASSFGLAGGQETQYF. In nucleotides, the CDR3 is TGTGCCAGCAGCTTCGGACTAGCGGGGGGCCAAGAGACCCAGTACTTC.

The chain couples TRBV3-1 (or the pseudogene TRBV3-2) to TRBJ2-7; 8 positions agree with TRBD2. The V and J ends lost 0 bases and 8 bases, in that order; junction bases with no gene match: 6. CDR3 length: 14 residues. Germline lookup yields CDR1 LGHDT and CDR2 YNNKEL (reference sequence). The CDR3 DNA sequence: TGTGCCAGCAGCCAAGATTCCGGGAGGGCCCAGCAGTACTTC. This sequence encodes CASSQDSGRAQQYF.

The gene calls are TRBV7-2 and TRBJ1-5; D is unresolved. This CDR3 region has 13 residues. The V gene lost 4 bases and the J gene lost 1 base, with 5 bases spanning the gap. From germline, CDR1 is SGHTA and CDR2 FQGNSA. Here the CDR3 DNA reads TGTGCCAGCAGCTCTGGCAGCAATCAGCCCCAGCATTTT. This sequence encodes CASSSGSNQPQHF.

V and J are TRBV6-5 and TRBJ2-7, with 12 bases that match TRBD2. This CDR3 spans 13 amino acids. Trimming cost V 10 bases and J 5 bases; bases outside gene matches: 6. Germline V gives CDR1 MNHEY, CDR2 SVGAGI. The DNA for the CDR3 is TGTGCCAACAGACTAGCGGGAGACAACGAGCAGTACTTC. This translates into CANRLAGDNEQYF.